What follows is one TCR beta chain and its context. The sample is drawn from a study of identical twins. Germline V gene sequence: CDR1 LNHNV, CDR2 YYDKDF (reference sequence). CDR3 length equals 13 residues. V was shortened by 0 bases and J by 4 bases, with 7 bases between the two germline ends. Via MiXCR, TCRdb re-called the 5' RACE reads, giving one row per CDR3 protein. The sample holds hundreds of thousands of distinct CDR3 sequences, 20% to 25% seen once. These records were also assigned to another study, of T cells expressing NK-cell markers.

The gene calls are TRBV15 and TRBJ2-7; D is undetermined. The sequenced material came from PBMCs. This receptor was obtained from a woman in her late teens or twenties in good health. The CDR3 reads CATSRDKQYEQYF. The CDR3 DNA reads as TGTGCCACCAGCAGAGATAAACAGTACGAGCAGTACTTC.